This T cell receptor beta chain is drawn from a study of CD8 T cells in Susac syndrome. RNA amounts of roughly 0.5 to 1 ug underwent reverse transcription with random hexamers. One entry per CDR3 protein, called by TCRdb with MiXCR from the immunoSEQ multiplex PCR reads. The profile shows some 300,000 distinct CDR3 sequences, approximately 91% of them singletons. Study observations and caveats: The study conceded that its TCR sequencing and HLA analysis involved relatively few individuals.

Sequencing targeted TCR beta in blood CD8+ and CD4+ T cells. To note about this clonotype: Antigen unknown.

This receptor was obtained from a human donor with multiple sclerosis. The sequencing input was CD8+ T cells from PBMCs.

CDR3 sequence reads: CASSPGLELEQYF. The CDR3 coding sequence is TGTGCCAGCAGCCCTGGGCTAGAGCTCGAGCAGTACTTC. The rearrangement joins TRBV7-2 to TRBJ2-7; no definite D call. CDR3 length equals 13 residues. V lost 5 bases and J lost 6, with 14 bases in between. Germline assignment: CDR1 SGHTA and CDR2 FQGNSA.